The clone carrying this T cell receptor beta chain showed up just once. The data were taken from a study of shared T cell receptors in the human thymus. The protocol was immunoSEQ multiplex PCR, while the TCRdb copy is restricted to in-frame clones and leaves out a portion. Of 630,000 or so clones in the sample, around 87% are singletons; the top ten hold approximately 0.0097%. This sample was also put to use in a study of human thymus T cells. As that report states: Those donating were healthy Finnish infants in corrective surgery for congenital heart defects. Resections that were taken during corrective heart surgery supplied the thymus tissue. Usage of V and J genes appeared biased in thymic and blood repertoires.

The clonotype comes from a boy under three years old with a congenital heart defect. The sample was thymocytes.

The chain's CDR3 is CASSLEDGLAGYPYYEQYF. CDR3 nucleotides: TGTGCCAGCAGCTTAGAAGACGGACTAGCGGGATATCCATACTACGAGCAGTACTTC. The chain employs TRBV7-2 and TRBJ2-7; TRBD2 matches at 12 bases. The junction had 13 bases not matched to a gene; V was cut back by 1 base and J by 3 bases. The germline gives CDR1 SGHTA, CDR2 FQGNSA. This CDR3 region has 19 residues.